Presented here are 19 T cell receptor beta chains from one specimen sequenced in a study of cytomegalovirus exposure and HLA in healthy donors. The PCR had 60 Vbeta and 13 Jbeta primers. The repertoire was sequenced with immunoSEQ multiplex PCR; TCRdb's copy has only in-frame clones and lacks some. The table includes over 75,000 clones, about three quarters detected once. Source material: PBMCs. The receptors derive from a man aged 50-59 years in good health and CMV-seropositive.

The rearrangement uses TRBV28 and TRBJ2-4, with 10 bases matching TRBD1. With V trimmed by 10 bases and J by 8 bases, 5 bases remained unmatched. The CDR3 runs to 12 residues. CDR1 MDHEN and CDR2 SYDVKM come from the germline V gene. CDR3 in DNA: TGTGCCACCGGGACAGGGGCCGACATTCAGTACTTC. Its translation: CATGTGADIQYF.

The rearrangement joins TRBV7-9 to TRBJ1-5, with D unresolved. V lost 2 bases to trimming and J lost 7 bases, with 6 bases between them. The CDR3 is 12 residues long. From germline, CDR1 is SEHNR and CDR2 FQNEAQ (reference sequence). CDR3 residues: CASSLFEQPQHF. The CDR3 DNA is TGTGCCAGCAGCTTATTTGAGCAGCCCCAGCATTTT.

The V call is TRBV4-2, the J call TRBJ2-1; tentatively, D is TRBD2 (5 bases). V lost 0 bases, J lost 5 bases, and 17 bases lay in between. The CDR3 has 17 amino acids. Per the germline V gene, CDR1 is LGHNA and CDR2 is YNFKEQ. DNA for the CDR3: TGTGCCAGCAGCCAAGATCTAGCCTCCCTTACAAACAATGAGCAGTTCTTC. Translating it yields CASSQDLASLTNNEQFF.

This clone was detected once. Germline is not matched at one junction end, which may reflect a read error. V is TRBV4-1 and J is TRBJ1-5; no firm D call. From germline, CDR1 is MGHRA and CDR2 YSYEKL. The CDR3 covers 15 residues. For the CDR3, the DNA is TGCGCCAGCAGCCAATTTCGGGAAAGCAATCAGCCCCAGAATTTT. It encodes CASSQFRESNQPQNF.

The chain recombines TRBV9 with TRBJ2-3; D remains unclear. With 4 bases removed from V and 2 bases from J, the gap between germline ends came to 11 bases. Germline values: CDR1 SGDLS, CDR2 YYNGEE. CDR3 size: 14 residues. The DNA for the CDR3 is TGTGCCAGCAGCCCGTTATCTATCACAGATACGCAGTATTTT. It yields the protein CASSPLSITDTQYF.

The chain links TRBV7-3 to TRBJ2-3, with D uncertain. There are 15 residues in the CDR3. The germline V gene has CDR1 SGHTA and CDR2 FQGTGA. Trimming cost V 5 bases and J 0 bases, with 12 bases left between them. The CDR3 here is CASSGLYASTDTQYF. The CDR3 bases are TGTGCCAGCAGCGGTCTATACGCTAGCACAGATACGCAGTATTTT.

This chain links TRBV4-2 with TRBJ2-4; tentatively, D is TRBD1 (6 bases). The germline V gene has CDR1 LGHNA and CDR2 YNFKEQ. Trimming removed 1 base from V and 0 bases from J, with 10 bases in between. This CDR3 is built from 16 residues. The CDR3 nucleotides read TGTGCCAGCAGCCAAGTAGGGGGAGCAGCCAAAAACATTCAGTACTTC. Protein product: CASSQVGGAAKNIQYF.

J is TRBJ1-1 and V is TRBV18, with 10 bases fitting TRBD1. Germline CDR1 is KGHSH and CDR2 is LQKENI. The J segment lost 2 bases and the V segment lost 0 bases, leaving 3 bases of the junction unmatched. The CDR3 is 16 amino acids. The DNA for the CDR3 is TGTGCCAGCTCACCACCGGGACAGGGGATCAACACTGAAGCTTTCTTT. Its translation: CASSPPGQGINTEAFF.

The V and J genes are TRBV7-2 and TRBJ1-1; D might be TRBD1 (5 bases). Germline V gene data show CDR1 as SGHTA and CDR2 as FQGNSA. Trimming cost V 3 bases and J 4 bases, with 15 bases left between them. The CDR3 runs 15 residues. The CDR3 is CASSFASRAPTEAFF. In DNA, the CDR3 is TGTGCCAGCAGCTTCGCAAGCAGGGCCCCCACTGAAGCTTTCTTT.

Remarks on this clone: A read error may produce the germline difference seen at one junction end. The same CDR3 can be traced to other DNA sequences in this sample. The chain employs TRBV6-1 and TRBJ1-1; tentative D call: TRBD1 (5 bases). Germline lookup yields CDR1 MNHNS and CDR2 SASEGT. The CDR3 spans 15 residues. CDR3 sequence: CASSEASRRQTEAFF. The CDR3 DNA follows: TGTGCCAGCAGTGAAGCGAGCCGCCGACAGACGGAAGCCTTCTTT.

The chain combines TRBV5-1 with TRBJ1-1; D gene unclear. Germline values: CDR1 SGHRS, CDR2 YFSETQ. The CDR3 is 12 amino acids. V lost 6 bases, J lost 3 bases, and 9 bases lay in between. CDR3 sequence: CASTGSDTEAFF. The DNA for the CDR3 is TGCGCCAGCACAGGATCCGACACTGAAGCTTTCTTT. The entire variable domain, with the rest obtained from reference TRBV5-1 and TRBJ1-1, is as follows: KAGVTQTPRYLIKTRGQQVTLSCSPISGHRSVSWYQQTPGQGLQFLFEYFSETQRNKGNFPGRFSGRQFSNSRSEMNVSTLELGDSALYLCASTGSDTEAFFGQGTRLTVV.

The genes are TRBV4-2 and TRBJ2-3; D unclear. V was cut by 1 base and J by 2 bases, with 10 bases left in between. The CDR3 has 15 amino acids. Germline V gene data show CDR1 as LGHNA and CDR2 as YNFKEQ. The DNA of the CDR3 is TGTGCCAGCAGCCAAGTAACGGCGGCCACAGATACGCAGTATTTT. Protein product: CASSQVTAATDTQYF.

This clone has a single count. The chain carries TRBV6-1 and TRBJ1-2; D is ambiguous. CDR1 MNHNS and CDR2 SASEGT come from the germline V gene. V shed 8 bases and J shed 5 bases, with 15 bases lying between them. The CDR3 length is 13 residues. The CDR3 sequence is CASLLDYLYGYTF. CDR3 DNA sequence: TGTGCCAGCCTGCTCGATTACCTATATGGCTACACCTTC.

The CDR3 region is CASSLLGQGSTEAFF. The CDR3 region has the DNA TGCGCCAGCAGCTTGTTAGGACAGGGGAGCACTGAAGCTTTCTTT. This rearrangement joins TRBV5-1 to TRBJ1-1; 9 bases align to TRBD1. V shed 1 base and J 4 bases; nucleotides not matched to a gene: 5. Germline values: CDR1 SGHRS, CDR2 YFSETQ. The CDR3 has 15 amino acids.

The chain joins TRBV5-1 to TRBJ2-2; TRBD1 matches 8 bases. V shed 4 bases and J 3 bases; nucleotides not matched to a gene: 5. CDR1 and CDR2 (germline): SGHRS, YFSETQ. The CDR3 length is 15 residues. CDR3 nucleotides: TGCGCCAGCAGCGACCAGGGGGCGGACACCGGGGAGCTGTTTTTT. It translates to CASSDQGADTGELFF.

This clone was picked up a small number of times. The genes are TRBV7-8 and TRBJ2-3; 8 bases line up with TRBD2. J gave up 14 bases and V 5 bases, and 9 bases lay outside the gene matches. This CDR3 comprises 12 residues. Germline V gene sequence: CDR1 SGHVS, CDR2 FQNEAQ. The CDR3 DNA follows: TGTGCCAGCAGCCTCAGTGGGACTAGTCTGTATTTT. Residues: CASSLSGTSLYF. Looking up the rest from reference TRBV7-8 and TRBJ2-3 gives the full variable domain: GAGVSQSPRYKVAKRGQDVALRCDPISGHVSLFWYQQALGQGPEFLTYFQNEAQLDKSGLPSDRFFAERPEGSVSTLKIQRTQQEDSAVYLCASSLSGTSLYFGPGTRLTVL.

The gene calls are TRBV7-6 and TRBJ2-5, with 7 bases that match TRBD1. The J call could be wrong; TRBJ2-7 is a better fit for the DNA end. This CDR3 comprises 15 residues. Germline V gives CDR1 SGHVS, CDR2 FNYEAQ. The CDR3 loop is CASSSPSTGIYEQYF. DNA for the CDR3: TGTGCCAGCAGCTCCCCTTCGACAGGGATCTACGAGCAGTACTTC.

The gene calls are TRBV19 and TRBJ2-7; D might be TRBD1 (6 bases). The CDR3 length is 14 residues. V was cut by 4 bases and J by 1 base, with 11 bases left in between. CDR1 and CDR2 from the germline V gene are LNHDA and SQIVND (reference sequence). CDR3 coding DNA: TGTGCCAGTAGTACGACAGGTACATCCTACGAGCAGTACTTC. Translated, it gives CASSTTGTSYEQYF.

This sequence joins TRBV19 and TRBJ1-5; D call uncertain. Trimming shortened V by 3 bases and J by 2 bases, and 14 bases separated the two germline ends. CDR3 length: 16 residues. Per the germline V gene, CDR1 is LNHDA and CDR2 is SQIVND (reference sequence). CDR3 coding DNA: TGTGCCAGTAGTATGATGATAGGCCGGGGCAATCAGCCCCAGCATTTT. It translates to CASSMMIGRGNQPQHF.